This section outlines one T cell receptor beta chain sequence together with its context. Its target antigen remains unknown. Base qualities are not recorded, but no much larger clone differs from it by a single base. This sample was included in a study of Ad26.COV2.S vaccination and SARS-CoV-2 variants (dated by TCRdb to the early 2020s). Regarding the research as a whole: Donors in the vaccine arm were drawn from COV1001, a multicentre, randomized, double-blind, placebo-controlled phase I-IIa trial testing Ad26.COV2.S in healthy adults. Trial participants were randomized into five groups of five: low-dose or high-dose Ad26.COV2.S given once or twice, or placebo on both occasions. TCRbeta repertoire sequencing was used to assess the specificity and breadth of SARS-CoV-2-reactive T cell receptors after Ad26.COV2.S vaccination. The TCR-sequenced set comprised about 32 samples: about 19 Ad26.COV2.S vaccine recipients, 5 placebo recipients and 8 SARS-CoV-2 convalescent individuals. Investigators did not know the trial group allocation while performing experiments and assessing outcomes. Dosing of Ad26.COV2.S was intramuscular, at either 5x10^10 or 1x10^11 viral particles, delivered as one shot or as two shots spaced 56 days apart. The study at large found these results: Substantial breadth of spike-specific CD8+ and CD4+ T cell responses was reported after vaccination. Higher spike-specific TCR breadth was observed in Ad26.COV2.S recipients than in placebo recipients (P = 0.0014). It was noted by the authors that total T cell responses may have been underestimated by the TCR breadth and depth analyses. Vaccine and placebo recipients had similar non-spike TCR breadth, a finding consistent with the vaccine containing only spike. Comparing responses between vaccine doses or regimens was not something the study was powered to do.

The cysteine opens and the phenylalanine closes a CDR3 of 13 amino acids. The only DNA kept is the CDR3, 39 bases in frame from the first base. The germline V gene provides CDR1 MGHDK and CDR2 SYGVNS. V and J are truncated by 3 bases and 4 bases respectively, leaving an intervening sequence of 9 bases. The treatment or condition label for this specimen denotes: around 19 received Ad26.COV2.S at low or high dose, single or two shots; several received placebo; per-sample allocation not given. For vaccine and placebo recipients, the sequenced repertoires came from samples collected on day 63 after the first injection. Between 29 July and 7 August 2020, Cohort 1b enrolled some 25 adults aged 18-55 years at one site in Boston, USA. Ad26.COV2.S consisted of a replication-incompetent adenovirus type 26 vector by which a prefusion-stabilized SARS-CoV-2 spike protein from the original Wuhan strain was expressed.

TCRbeta CDR3 regions were sequenced with the immunoSEQ Assay. After extraction, genomic DNA underwent amplification by bias-controlled multiplex PCR, followed by high-throughput sequencing. The paper's data handling went like this. To quantify the absolute abundance of each unique TCRbeta CDR3 region, sequences were collapsed and filtered. T cell fraction was estimated by normalizing TCRbeta template counts to usable DNA, with usable DNA measured through amplification of reference genes found in all nucleated cells. Repertoire TCRs were annotated as SARS-CoV-2-specific by exact matching of V gene, CDR3 amino acid sequence and J gene to a known reactive TCR set. MIRA supplied the reference SARS-CoV-2 TCR set, which was filtered for enrichment in COVID-19-positive ImmuneCODE repertoires so that public or cross-reactive TCRs were removed. Based on the MIRA antigens, annotated TCRs were further analysed at the level of specific ORF or position within ORF. Depth was the summed frequency of annotated unique rearrangements, while breadth was defined as annotated unique rearrangements over total unique productive rearrangements. Two-sided Wilcoxon rank-sum tests were used to compare TCR breadth between groups. Sourced from immuneACCESS, this table was stored by TCRdb with only in-frame sequences that have V and J called. A share of the clones is absent; for the studies checked, an unresolved V gene accounts for under half, and the remainder has no known explanation. V and J calls and clone size come straight from that table; D and trimming were deduced from the DNA. Recorded for this sample are approximately 400,000 clones; roughly four fifths of them occurred a single time. The ten most abundant clones make up around 7.3% of the sample.

This specimen was peripheral blood, taken in a trial of Ad26.COV2.S vaccine versus placebo. The TCR comes from a person between 18 and 59 years old who received the Ad26.COV2.S COVID-19 vaccine or a placebo. Recombination linked TRBV25-1 to TRBJ1-1; 5 matching bases give a weak D call of TRBD1. For the CDR3, the sequence is CASSDRGGTEAFF. The bases are TGTGCCAGCAGTGATCGGGGGGGCACTGAAGCTTTCTTT.